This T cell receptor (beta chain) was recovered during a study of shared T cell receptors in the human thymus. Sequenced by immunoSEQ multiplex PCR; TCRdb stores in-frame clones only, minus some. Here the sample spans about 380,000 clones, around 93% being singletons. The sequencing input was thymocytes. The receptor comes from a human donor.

Here the CDR3 DNA reads TGTGCCAGCAGTGAAGCCGGTCAGGGGGGGGCGACAGGAATCGAGGGCGGAGACGTTGATACGCAGTATTTT. Its protein product is CASSEAGQGGATGIEGGDVDTQYF. The chain combines TRBV2 with TRBJ2-3; D might be TRBD1 or TRBD2, each matching 7 bases. The V gene lost 0 bases and the J gene lost 6 bases, with 40 bases spanning the gap. CDR3 length equals 24 residues. Germline assignment: CDR1 SNHLY and CDR2 FYNNEI. Full variable domain (rest looked up from reference TRBV2 and TRBJ2-3): EPEVTQTPSHQVTQMGQEVILRCVPISNHLYFYWYRQILGQKVEFLVSFYNNEISEKSEIFDDQFSVERPDGSNFTLKIRSTKLEDSAMYFCASSEAGQGGATGIEGGDVDTQYFGPGTRLTVL.